In its sample, the clone carrying this T cell receptor beta chain was seen once. What it binds is not known. This sample was taken from a study of CD8+CD57+ T cells in acquired aplastic anemia. Study background: Recorded DNA amounts for sorted CD4+ and CD8+ cells had an average of approximately 3 ug. Broader study findings: Any difference that existed in CD8+ Simpson's diversity between patients and controls was not significant. Patients and controls were found to share twenty-nine CD8+ CDR3 sequences.

This CDR3 has 14 amino acids. Germline CDR1 and CDR2: SNHLY and FYNNEI. The junction had 6 bases not matched to a gene; V was cut back by 6 bases and J by 7 bases. It was genomic DNA that served as the template for profiling TCR beta VDJ and CDR3. TCRdb processed the reads anew with MiXCR; each CDR3 protein has one entry. This table has 80,000 or so distinct CDR3 sequences, roughly two thirds appearing once. Sequencing involved patients with CD8+CD57+ cell expansion previously shown by flow cytometry. Sequencing input: sorted CD4+, CD8+, or CD8+CD57+ T cells (not recorded which) from PBMCs. V usage is TRBV2 and J usage is TRBJ1-5, with TRBD1 matching over 10 bases. The source of this sequence is a human donor with aplastic anemia. The CDR3 loop reads CASSIGTGEQPQHF. The CDR3 nucleotides are TGTGCCAGCAGCATCGGGACAGGGGAACAGCCCCAGCATTTT.